This TCR beta chain was found in a study of regulatory T cells in long-lasting Graves disease. In building TCR beta libraries, iRepertoire HTBI primers were used together with Arm-PCR of CDR3 regions. TCRdb re-called the multiplex PCR reads through MiXCR, storing one row per CDR3 protein. This sample yields about 530,000 distinct CDR3 sequences, of which about 16% are seen a single time; around 25% belongs to the top ten. There are a few counts of this clonotype. This CDR3 region has 17 residues. V gave up 4 bases and J gave up 0 bases, with 16 bases separating them. The germline CDR1 and CDR2 sequences are LNHDA and SQIVND (reference sequence). Sample time point: newly diagnosed GD, antithyroid drugs for less than 3 months. PBMCs were the source of the RNA used for TCR sequencing. The same sample was also studied in work on T cells in Graves' hyperthyroidism and ophthalmopathy.

The TCR sequence derives from a woman aged 40 to 65 with Graves disease. The chain is built from TRBV19 and TRBJ1-3, with D perhaps TRBD1 (5 bases). Material: peripheral blood mononuclear cells (PBMCs), obtained at new diagnosis, from a patient treated with antithyroid drugs. The CDR3 bases are TGTGCCAGTAGTACAGCTGGGGGGTTAGTCTCTGGAAACACCATATATTTT. Its translation: CASSTAGGLVSGNTIYF.